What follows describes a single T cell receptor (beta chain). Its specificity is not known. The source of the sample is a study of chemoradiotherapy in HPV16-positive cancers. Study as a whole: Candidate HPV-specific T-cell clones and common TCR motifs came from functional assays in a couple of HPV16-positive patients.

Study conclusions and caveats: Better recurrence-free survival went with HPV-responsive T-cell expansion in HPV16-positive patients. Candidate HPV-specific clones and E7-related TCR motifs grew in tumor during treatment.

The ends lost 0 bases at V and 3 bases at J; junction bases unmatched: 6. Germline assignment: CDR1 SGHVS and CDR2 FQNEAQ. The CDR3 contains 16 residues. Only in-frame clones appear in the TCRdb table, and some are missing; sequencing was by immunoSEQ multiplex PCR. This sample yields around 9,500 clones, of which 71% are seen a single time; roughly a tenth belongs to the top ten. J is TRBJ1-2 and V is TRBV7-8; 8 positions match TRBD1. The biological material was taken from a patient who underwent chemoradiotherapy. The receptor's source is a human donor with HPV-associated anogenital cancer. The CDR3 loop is CASSLAETGGDYGYTF. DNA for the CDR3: TGTGCCAGCAGCTTAGCCGAAACAGGGGGAGACTATGGCTACACCTTC.